This T cell receptor beta chain originates from a study of cytomegalovirus exposure and HLA in healthy donors. Both 60 Vbeta primers and 13 Jbeta primers went into the PCR. Generated by immunoSEQ multiplex PCR, the TCRdb table keeps only in-frame clones and is missing some. The data contain roughly 120,000 clones, 75% to 85% of them seen just once; the ten biggest clones take up roughly 4%. J gave up 7 bases and V 8 bases, and 14 bases lay outside the gene matches. This CDR3 comprises 14 residues. Germline values: CDR1 MNHNY, CDR2 SVGAGI (reference sequence). Turning to this clone: Its target is unknown.

Points from the study as a whole: Judged likely to be a sequencing artifact was a cluster of highly shared sequence variants. In terms of immune exposure information, only CMV serostatus was available. Across donors, sequencing depth was assumed by presence/absence analyses to be roughly uniform.

The sequencing sample was made of PBMCs. The sequence came from a man aged 35-49 years in good health and CMV-seronegative. The chain links TRBV6-6 to TRBJ2-7, with 7 positions matching TRBD2. For the CDR3, the DNA is TGTGCCAGCCAATTAAAGGGACGGGAGGATGAGCAGTACTTC. Its protein product is CASQLKGREDEQYF.